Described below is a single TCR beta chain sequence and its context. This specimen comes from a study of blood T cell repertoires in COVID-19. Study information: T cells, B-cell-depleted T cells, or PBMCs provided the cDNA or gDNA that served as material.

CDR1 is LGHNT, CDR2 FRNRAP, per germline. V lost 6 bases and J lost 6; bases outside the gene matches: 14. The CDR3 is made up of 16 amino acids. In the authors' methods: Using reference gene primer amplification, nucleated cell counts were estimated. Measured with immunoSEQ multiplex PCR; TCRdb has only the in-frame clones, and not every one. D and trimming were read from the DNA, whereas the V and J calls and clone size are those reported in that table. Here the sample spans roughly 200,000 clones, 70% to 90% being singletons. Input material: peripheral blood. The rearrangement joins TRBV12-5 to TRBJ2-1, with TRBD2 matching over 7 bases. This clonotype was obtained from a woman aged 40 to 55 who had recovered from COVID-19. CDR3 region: CASGQSSGNILNEQFF. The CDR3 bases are TGTGCTAGTGGACAATCTAGCGGAAACATTCTCAATGAGCAGTTCTTC.